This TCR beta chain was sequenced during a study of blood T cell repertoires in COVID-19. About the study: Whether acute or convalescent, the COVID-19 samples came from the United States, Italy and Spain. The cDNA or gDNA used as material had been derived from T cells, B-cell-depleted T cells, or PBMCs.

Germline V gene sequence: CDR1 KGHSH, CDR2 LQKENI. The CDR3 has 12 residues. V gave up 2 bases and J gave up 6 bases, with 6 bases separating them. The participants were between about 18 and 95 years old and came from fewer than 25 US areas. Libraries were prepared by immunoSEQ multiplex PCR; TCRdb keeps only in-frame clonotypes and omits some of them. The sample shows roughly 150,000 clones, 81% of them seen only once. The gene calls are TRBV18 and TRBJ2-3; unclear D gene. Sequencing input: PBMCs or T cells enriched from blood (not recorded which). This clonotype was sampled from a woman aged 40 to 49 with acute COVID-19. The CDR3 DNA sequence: TGTGCCAGCTCACCAGCCCGGGATACGCAGTATTTT. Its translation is CASSPARDTQYF.